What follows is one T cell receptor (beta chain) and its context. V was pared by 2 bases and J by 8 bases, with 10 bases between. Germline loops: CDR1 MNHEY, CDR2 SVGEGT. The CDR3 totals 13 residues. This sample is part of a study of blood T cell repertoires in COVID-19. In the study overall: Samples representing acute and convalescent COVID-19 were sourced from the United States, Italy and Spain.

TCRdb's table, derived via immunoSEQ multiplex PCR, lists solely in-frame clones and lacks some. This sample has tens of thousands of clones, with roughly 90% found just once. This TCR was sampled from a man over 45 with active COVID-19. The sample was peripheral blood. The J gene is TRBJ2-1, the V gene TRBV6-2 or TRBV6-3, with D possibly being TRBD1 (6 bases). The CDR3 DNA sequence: TGTGCCAGCAGTTACGAGGGGGTCCATGAGCAGTTCTTC. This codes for CASSYEGVHEQFF.